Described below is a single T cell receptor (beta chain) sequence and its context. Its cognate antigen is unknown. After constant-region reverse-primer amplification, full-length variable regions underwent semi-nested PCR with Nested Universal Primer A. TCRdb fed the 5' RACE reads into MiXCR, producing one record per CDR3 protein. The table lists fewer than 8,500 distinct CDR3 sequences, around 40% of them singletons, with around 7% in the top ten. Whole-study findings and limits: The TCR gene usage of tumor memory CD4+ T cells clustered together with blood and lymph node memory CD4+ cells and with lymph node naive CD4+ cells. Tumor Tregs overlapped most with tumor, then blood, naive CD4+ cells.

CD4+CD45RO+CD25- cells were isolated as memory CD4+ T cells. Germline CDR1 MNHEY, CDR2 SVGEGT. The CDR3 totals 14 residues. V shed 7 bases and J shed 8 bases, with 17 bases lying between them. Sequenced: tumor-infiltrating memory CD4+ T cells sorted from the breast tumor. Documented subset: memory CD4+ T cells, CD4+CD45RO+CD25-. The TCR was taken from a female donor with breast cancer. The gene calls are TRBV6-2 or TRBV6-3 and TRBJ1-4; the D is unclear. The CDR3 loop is CASTPRGRREKLFF. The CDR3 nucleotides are TGTGCCAGCACCCCTCGCGGAAGGAGGGAAAAACTGTTTTTT.